A single sample gave rise to the 26 T cell receptor beta chains below, sequenced in a study of cytomegalovirus exposure and HLA in healthy donors. The PCR contained 60 Vbeta and 13 Jbeta primers. This table comes from immunoSEQ multiplex PCR, and its TCRdb copy is limited to in-frame clones, with some not included. The table has about 180,000 clones, 82% seen once; the top ten hold about 1.5%. What was sequenced was PBMCs. Receptors were obtained from a man aged 35-49 years in good health and CMV-seronegative.

The J gene is TRBJ2-2, the V gene TRBV6-4, with D possibly being TRBD2 (5 bases). Germline-derived CDR1 and CDR2 are MRHNA and SNTAGT. V shed 7 bases and J shed 7 bases, with 13 bases lying between them. The CDR3 runs to 13 residues. The CDR3 spells CASTPIAIGELFF. The DNA for the CDR3 is TGTGCCAGCACCCCGATAGCGATCGGGGAGCTGTTTTTT.

The chain links TRBV27 to TRBJ2-7, with 8 bases matching TRBD1. Germline assignment: CDR1 MNHEY and CDR2 SMNVEV (reference sequence). Germline trimming cut 3 bases from V and 5 bases from J; bases unmatched to any gene: 6. This CDR3 spans 14 amino acids. CDR3 coding DNA: TGTGCCAGCAGTTTTAGAAGACAGGGGCACGAGCAGTACTTC. Translation gives CASSFRRQGHEQYF.

The rearrangement links TRBV7-9 to TRBJ2-1, with TRBD2 matching 12 bases. This CDR3 has 16 residues. Germline V gene data show CDR1 as SEHNR and CDR2 as FQNEAQ (reference sequence). Losses at the gene ends were 5 bases for V and 7 bases for J; bases not matched to a gene: 9. For the CDR3, the DNA is TGTGCCAGCAGCCTGCTGACTAGCGGGAGCTTAAATGAGCAGTTCTTC. Translating gives CASSLLTSGSLNEQFF.

This chain connects TRBV5-5 to TRBJ1-4; D is possibly TRBD1 (6 bases). The V gene lost 5 bases and the J gene lost 3 bases, with 14 bases spanning the gap. The CDR3 has 15 residues. Germline V CDR1 and CDR2: SGHKS, YYEKEE (reference sequence). The CDR3: CASSSGGPSNEKLFF. The CDR3 bases are TGTGCCAGCAGTTCCGGGGGGCCTTCTAATGAAAAACTGTTTTTT. Full variable domain (remainder filled in from reference TRBV5-5 and TRBJ1-4): DAGVTQSPTHLIKTRGQQVTLRCSPISGHKSVSWYQQVLGQGPQFIFQYYEKEERGRGNFPDRFSARQFPNYSSELNVNALLLGDSALYLCASSSGGPSNEKLFFGSGTQLSVL.

V usage is TRBV6-6 and J usage is TRBJ2-7; D ambiguous. V lost 0 bases and J lost 9, with 15 bases in between. The CDR3 loop spans 14 amino acids. The germline V gene has CDR1 MNHNY and CDR2 SVGAGI (reference sequence). The CDR3 DNA follows: TGTGCCAGCAGTTACTCGGCCCAATTTAAATCGCAGTACTTC. This sequence encodes CASSYSAQFKSQYF.

The V call is TRBV19, the J call TRBJ1-5; possibly TRBD1 for D (5 bases). The germline V gene encodes CDR1 LNHDA and CDR2 SQIVND (reference sequence). V lost 6 bases and J lost 3, with 15 bases in between. The CDR3 spans 15 residues. CDR3 nucleotides: TGTGCCAGTAGCGAAGGGGAAGTGGTCAATCAGCCCCAGCATTTT. Its translation: CASSEGEVVNQPQHF.

The rearrangement joins TRBV4-1 to TRBJ2-7, with TRBD1 identical over 11 bases. V dropped 1 base and J dropped 6; count of bases not matched to a gene: 8. Germline CDR1 and CDR2: MGHRA and YSYEKL. This CDR3 is 16 amino acids long. The CDR3 DNA follows: TGCGCCAGCAGCCAAGCTCTAGGACAGGGGGCTGGCGAGCAGTACTTC. Translated, it gives CASSQALGQGAGEQYF.

The V gene is TRBV7-3, the J gene TRBJ2-1, with D possibly matching TRBD2 (7 bases). The germline V gene encodes CDR1 SGHTA and CDR2 FQGTGA. The CDR3 contains 14 residues. Trimming stripped 4 bases from V and 2 bases from J, with 9 bases between. CDR3 nucleotides: TGTGCCAGCAGCTCCGGGGGGCCCTACAATGAGCAGTTCTTC. It yields the protein CASSSGGPYNEQFF.

This clone has just a few counts. This chain joins TRBV4-1 and TRBJ2-2; D remains unclear. The germline V and J ends were trimmed by 1 base and 6 bases, with 21 bases remaining between them. The CDR3 runs to 18 residues. Germline values: CDR1 MGHRA, CDR2 YSYEKL. The CDR3 spells CASSQGLLTRSRPGELFF. The CDR3 DNA sequence: TGCGCCAGCAGCCAAGGGCTCCTCACGCGTTCGAGGCCCGGGGAGCTGTTTTTT.

The rearrangement joins TRBV5-6 to TRBJ2-1; D might be TRBD2 (7 bases). Germline V CDR1 and CDR2: SGHDT, YYEEEE. Trimming removed 0 bases at V and 7 bases at J, with 20 bases between. The CDR3 sequence is 17 residues long. The CDR3 DNA reads as TGTGCCAGCAGCTTGGAATTGTTAGGGGGAGGGGGTAATGAGCAGTTCTTC. It is translated as CASSLELLGGGGNEQFF.

This clone was observed a single time. This rearrangement joins TRBV11-1 to TRBJ2-7, with D possibly being TRBD1 (5 bases). The V gene's germline CDR1 is SGHAT and CDR2 FQDESV (reference sequence). This CDR3 has 15 amino acids. V shed 5 bases and J shed 2 bases, with 16 bases lying between them. The CDR3 nucleotides read TGTGCCAGCAGCCGATTAGGGGCGGTGACCTACGAGCAGTACTTC. Encoded protein: CASSRLGAVTYEQYF.

The chain uses TRBV27 and TRBJ1-1, with 7 bases lining up with TRBD1. The CDR3 is made up of 17 amino acids. Trimming took 6 bases from V and 3 from J; bases not matched to a gene: 16. Germline V gives CDR1 MNHEY, CDR2 SMNVEV (reference sequence). The DNA of the CDR3 is TGTGCCAGCAGCTCGGAAGGGGGCATCTTCAGGGACACTGAAGCTTTCTTT. This encodes CASSSEGGIFRDTEAFF.

The chain links TRBV5-4 to TRBJ2-1; 8 positions match TRBD1. Germline V gene lookup returns CDR1 SGHNT and CDR2 YYREEE (reference sequence). V trimming: 3 bases; J trimming: 8 bases; junction bases outside the gene matches: 10. The CDR3 length is 15 residues. This CDR3 reads CASSSRTGPVDEQFF. Here the CDR3 DNA reads TGTGCCAGCAGCTCTAGGACAGGGCCGGTCGATGAGCAGTTCTTC.

The chain uses TRBV28 and TRBJ1-6; D is perhaps TRBD1 (6 bases). This CDR3 spans 17 amino acids. The germline CDR1 and CDR2 sequences are MDHEN and SYDVKM. Deletions cut 2 bases from V and 4 bases from J, with 15 bases between. CDR3 region: CASSLPGGGRYNSPLHF. In DNA, the CDR3 is TGTGCCAGCAGTTTACCGGGGGGCGGAAGATATAATTCACCCCTCCACTTT.

V and J are TRBV18 and TRBJ1-2, with D uncertain. Per germline, CDR1 KGHSH and CDR2 LQKENI. Trimming stripped 3 bases from V and 6 bases from J, with 11 bases between. The CDR3 totals 13 residues. This CDR3 is CASSPVGGDGYTF. The CDR3 region has the DNA TGTGCCAGCTCACCGGTAGGCGGGGATGGCTACACCTTC.

This rearrangement joins TRBV2 to TRBJ2-3; perhaps TRBD2 as D (5 bases). Germline V gene lookup returns CDR1 SNHLY and CDR2 FYNNEI. The length of the CDR3 is 16 residues. Trimming left V 5 bases short and J 6 bases short, with 21 bases between. This CDR3 is CASSSYAFPPGDTQYF. The CDR3 DNA is TGTGCCAGCAGTAGCTATGCGTTTCCCCCGGGGGATACGCAGTATTTT.

Note on this clone: Germline is not matched at one junction end, which may reflect a read error. The gene calls are TRBV7-9 and TRBJ2-7; weak D call: TRBD2 (7 bases). The germline gives CDR1 SEHNR, CDR2 FQNEAQ (reference sequence). The CDR3 has 15 residues. The CDR3 here is CSSSLYRGAGYEQYF. Written as DNA, the CDR3 is TGTTCCAGCAGCTTATATCGGGGGGCAGGCTACGAGCAGTACTTC.

The chain is built from TRBV19 and TRBJ1-1; tentatively, D is TRBD1 (6 bases). Looked up from germline, CDR1 is LNHDA and CDR2 is SQIVND (reference sequence). The CDR3 runs to 13 residues. V lost 8 bases and J lost 5, with 15 bases in between. The CDR3 here is CASWARGATEAFF. The CDR3 coding sequence is TGTGCCAGTTGGGCACGGGGGGCAACTGAAGCTTTCTTT.

The chain recombines TRBV18 with TRBJ1-1; no definite D call. V lost 3 bases, J lost 3 bases, and 8 bases lay in between. Looked up from germline, CDR1 is KGHSH and CDR2 is LQKENI. The CDR3 runs to 13 residues. The chain's CDR3 is CASSPNLDTEAFF. CDR3 nucleotide sequence: TGTGCCAGCTCACCGAACTTAGACACTGAAGCTTTCTTT. Full variable domain (outside the CDR3, taken from reference TRBV18 and TRBJ1-1): NAGVMQNPRHLVRRRGQEARLRCSPMKGHSHVYWYRQLPEEGLKFMVYLQKENIIDESGMPKERFSAEFPKEGPSILRIQQVVRGDSAAYFCASSPNLDTEAFFGQGTRLTVV.

The genes are TRBV5-1 and TRBJ1-2, with D perhaps matching TRBD1 (5 bases). In germline, CDR1 is SGHRS, CDR2 YFSETQ. CDR3 length equals 15 residues. The ends were cut back, 0 bases at V and 0 bases at J, with 9 bases in the middle. The CDR3 sequence is CASSLAGGTNYGYTF. CDR3 bases: TGCGCCAGCAGCTTGGCGGGGGGAACTAACTATGGCTACACCTTC.

Remarks on this clone: The sample carries other DNA sequences with the same CDR3. This chain uses TRBV6-5 with TRBJ1-1; TRBD1 matches 8 bases. This CDR3 contains 14 residues. V gave up 6 bases and J gave up 2 bases; unmatched junction bases: 5. The germline gives CDR1 MNHEY, CDR2 SVGAGI. The chain's CDR3 is CASSTGQGNTEAFF. The CDR3 bases are TGTGCCAGCAGCACTGGACAGGGAAACACTGAAGCTTTCTTT.

The chain joins TRBV18 to TRBJ1-1; D remains unclear. Germline V gene sequence: CDR1 KGHSH, CDR2 LQKENI. The CDR3 spans 12 residues. The V gene lost 2 bases and the J gene lost 10 bases, with 11 bases spanning the gap. CDR3 in DNA: TGTGCCAGCTCACCAGCGGAGGGCAGAGCTTTCTTT. This translates into CASSPAEGRAFF.

The chain has TRBV2 and TRBJ1-5; 9 bases match TRBD1. The germline V gene encodes CDR1 SNHLY and CDR2 FYNNEI. The ends lost 7 bases at V and 0 bases at J; junction bases unmatched: 10. This CDR3 region has 17 residues. The CDR3 loop reads CASKGGTGSLSNQPQHF. In nucleotides, the CDR3 is TGTGCCAGCAAGGGAGGGACAGGGTCTCTTAGCAATCAGCCCCAGCATTTT.

V is TRBV30 and J is TRBJ1-5; TRBD1 is a possible D gene (5 bases). This CDR3 is built from 15 residues. Trimming took 0 bases from V and 0 from J, leaving 9 bases between them. CDR1 is GTSNPN and CDR2 is SVGIG in the germline V gene (reference sequence). The CDR3 protein is CAWSVRGSSNQPQHF. The CDR3 nucleotides are TGTGCCTGGAGTGTTCGGGGGTCTAGCAATCAGCCCCAGCATTTT. Looking up the rest from reference TRBV30 and TRBJ1-5 gives the full variable domain: SQTIHQWPATLVQPVGSPLSLECTVEGTSNPNLYWYRQAAGRGLQLLFYSVGIGQISSEVPQNLSASRPQDRQFILSSKKLLLSDSGFYLCAWSVRGSSNQPQHFGDGTRLSIL.

This chain joins TRBV6-5 and TRBJ1-2; 8 bases are shared with TRBD1. The CDR3 is 14 residues long. Trimming at V came to 6 bases and at J to 3 bases, leaving 6 bases not matched to a gene. The germline V gene has CDR1 MNHEY and CDR2 SVGAGI. In DNA, the CDR3 is TGTGCCAGCAGGGGCGGGACAGGTGACTATGGCTACACCTTC. This gives the protein CASRGGTGDYGYTF.

This chain joins TRBV30 and TRBJ2-5, with 8 bases lining up with TRBD2. The DNA end is more similar to TRBJ2-7, so the J call may be wrong. Germline V lookup: CDR1 GTSNPN, CDR2 SVGIG (reference sequence). The CDR3 is made up of 13 amino acids. As DNA, the CDR3 is TGTGCCTGGAGTAGCGGGAGAACGTCCGAGCAGTACTTC. Protein: CAWSSGRTSEQYF.